What follows are 25 T cell receptor beta chains derived from one specimen sequenced in a study of T cells after yellow fever vaccination. A single record per CDR3 protein comes from TCRdb applying MiXCR to the 5' RACE reads. The data hold roughly 320,000 distinct CDR3 sequences, with approximately 12% observed a single time. The material was CD4+ T cells sorted from PBMCs, obtained 45 days after the yellow fever booster vaccination. These receptors all stem from a man in his late teens or twenties who received the YFV17D yellow fever vaccine.

V is TRBV6-5 and J is TRBJ1-2, with TRBD1 as a possible D gene (5 bases). The V gene's germline CDR1 is MNHEY and CDR2 SVGAGI. V was cut by 2 bases and J by 0 bases, with 10 bases left in between. The CDR3 sequence is 15 residues long. CDR3 sequence reads: CASSYGGGANYGYTF. CDR3 bases: TGTGCCAGCAGTTACGGGGGTGGGGCTAACTATGGCTACACCTTC.

This clonotype was counted many times. The chain uses TRBV20-1 and TRBJ2-5; TRBD1 matches at 9 bases. The ends lost 0 bases at V and 5 bases at J; junction bases unmatched: 4. CDR1 and CDR2 from the germline V gene are DFQATT and SNEGSKA (reference sequence). CDR3 length: 14 amino acids. The CDR3 is CSARDGQGIETQYF. CDR3 nucleotide sequence: TGCAGTGCTAGAGACGGACAGGGGATTGAGACCCAGTACTTC.

The chain carries TRBV12-3 or TRBV12-4 and TRBJ2-7; the D gene could be TRBD1 or TRBD2 (5 bases each). The CDR3 covers 13 residues. Deletions cut 4 bases from V and 5 bases from J, with 12 bases between. CDR3 nucleotide sequence: TGTGCCAGCAGTTCTTGGCTGGGGGACGAGCAGTACGTC. Translating it yields CASSSWLGDEQYV.

This sequence joins TRBV27 and TRBJ1-4; 8 bases agree with TRBD1. CDR1 is MNHEY, CDR2 SMNVEV, per germline (reference sequence). V dropped 6 bases and J dropped 3; count of bases not matched to a gene: 15. CDR3 length: 18 residues. Here the CDR3 reads CASSPNPRGRGPNEKLFF. In DNA form, the CDR3 reads TGTGCCAGCAGCCCTAACCCCAGGGGGCGAGGGCCTAATGAAAAACTGTTTTTT.

This clonotype was picked up many times. This rearrangement joins TRBV18 to TRBJ2-2; TRBD1 might be the D (5 bases). V shed 3 bases and J shed 5 bases, with 19 bases lying between them. CDR1 is KGHSH and CDR2 is LQKENI in the germline V gene. The CDR3 is 17 amino acids. The CDR3 protein is CASSPRQGVRRTGELFF. The CDR3 bases are TGTGCCAGCTCACCGAGGCAGGGTGTAAGAAGGACCGGGGAGCTGTTTTTT.

The CDR3 loop reads CAWARDGPTSNEQFF. The CDR3 bases are TGTGCCTGGGCTCGGGACGGACCGACTAGCAATGAGCAGTTCTTC. J is TRBJ2-1 and V is TRBV30; possible D gene TRBD2, 6 bases. V lost 5 bases to trimming and J lost 6 bases, with 20 bases between them. Germline values: CDR1 GTSNPN, CDR2 SVGIG (reference sequence). This CDR3 region has 15 residues.

This chain links TRBV30 with TRBJ1-5; no clear D. The V end was cut by 2 bases, the J end by 5 bases, with 10 bases between. CDR1 is GTSNPN and CDR2 is SVGIG in the germline V gene (reference sequence). CDR3 length: 13 residues. CDR3: CAWSPDSDQPQHF. The CDR3 DNA sequence: TGTGCCTGGAGTCCAGACTCGGATCAGCCCCAGCATTTT.

V gene TRBV20-1 combines with J gene TRBJ2-1, with TRBD2 matching over 8 bases. J was trimmed by 7 bases and V by 4 bases; bases with no gene match: 3. Germline V gene sequence: CDR1 DFQATT, CDR2 SNEGSKA (reference sequence). This CDR3 region has 12 residues. The chain's CDR3 is CSATRGGNEQFF. The CDR3 nucleotides read TGCAGTGCTACCCGGGGGGGGAATGAGCAGTTCTTC.

This clonotype was detected only a few times. The gene calls are TRBV18 and TRBJ1-2; D is unresolved. V was shortened by 2 bases and J by 4 bases, with 14 bases between the two germline ends. The CDR3 has 15 amino acids. CDR1 is KGHSH, CDR2 LQKENI, per germline. The DNA of the CDR3 is TGTGCCAGCTCACCAAGCCAGTCAGCGAGCTATGGCTACACCTTC. It yields the protein CASSPSQSASYGYTF.

V and J are TRBV7-2 and TRBJ2-1; the match to TRBD2 covers 10 bases. Germline loops: CDR1 SGHTA, CDR2 FQGNSA. The CDR3 is 16 residues long. V trimming: 3 bases; J trimming: 2 bases; junction bases outside the gene matches: 4. The CDR3 protein is CASSFLAGATYNEQFF. As DNA, the CDR3 is TGTGCCAGCAGCTTCCTAGCGGGGGCTACCTACAATGAGCAGTTCTTC.

This clonotype was found a few times. This rearrangement joins TRBV20-1 to TRBJ2-7, with a tentative D call TRBD1 (5 bases). The CDR3 extends over 13 amino acids. Germline V gene sequence: CDR1 DFQATT, CDR2 SNEGSKA (reference sequence). The V and J ends lost 3 bases and 2 bases respectively, with 11 bases between them. CDR3 protein: CSASSRQTYEQYF. In nucleotides, the CDR3 is TGCAGTGCTAGCTCGCGACAGACCTACGAGCAGTACTTC.

This clonotype was seen only a few times. This sequence joins TRBV19 and TRBJ1-2; D possibly corresponds to TRBD1 (6 bases). Germline-derived CDR1 and CDR2 are LNHDA and SQIVND (reference sequence). The CDR3 is 16 residues long. Trimming left V 4 bases short and J 3 bases short, with 18 bases between. Here the CDR3 reads CASSRGQTLGDYGYTF. The CDR3, as DNA: TGTGCCAGTAGTAGAGGACAGACCCTGGGGGACTATGGCTACACCTTC.

V gene TRBV3-1 combines with J gene TRBJ1-1, with unresolved D. V was clipped by 2 bases and J by 2 bases, with 9 bases between them. Germline values: CDR1 LGHDT, CDR2 YNNKEL (reference sequence). CDR3 length: 14 amino acids. CDR3 protein: CASSQRQDNTEAFF. In DNA, the CDR3 is TGTGCCAGCAGCCAAAGGCAAGACAACACTGAAGCTTTCTTT.

The chain recombines TRBV5-4 with TRBJ2-7, with 10 bases fitting TRBD1. CDR1 and CDR2 (germline): SGHNT, YYREEE (reference sequence). CDR3 size: 17 residues. Trimming took 4 bases from V and 2 from J; bases not matched to a gene: 12. The CDR3 bases are TGTGCCAGCAGCCCCACCCAGGGGACAGGGGATCCCTACGAGCAGTACGTC. It specifies CASSPTQGTGDPYEQYV.

This clonotype was picked up a small number of times. The V and J genes are TRBV7-9 and TRBJ2-3, with a weak D call TRBD1 (7 bases). Germline V gene data show CDR1 as SEHNR and CDR2 as FQNEAQ (reference sequence). V was cut by 4 bases and J by 2 bases, with 13 bases left in between. The CDR3 has 15 residues. CDR3: CASSSTGTLTDTQYF. The CDR3 coding sequence is TGTGCCAGCAGCTCGACAGGGACTCTCACAGATACGCAGTATTTT.

V gene TRBV7-9 combines with J gene TRBJ2-5, with D perhaps TRBD1 or TRBD2 (5 bases each). This CDR3 is built from 13 residues. Germline V CDR1 and CDR2: SEHNR, FQNEAQ (reference sequence). Trimming pared 5 bases from V and 5 bases from J, leaving 12 bases between. The CDR3, as DNA: TGTGCCAGCAGCAAAAGGGACGAGGAGACCCAGTACTTC. It codes for CASSKRDEETQYF.

The rearrangement joins TRBV7-9 to TRBJ1-2; D not resolved. This CDR3 is built from 14 residues. Deletions cut 5 bases from V and 8 bases from J, with 18 bases between. CDR1 SEHNR and CDR2 FQNEAQ come from the germline V gene (reference sequence). The CDR3, as DNA: TGTGCCAGCAGCCCCAGGTTGGGGTTAGGCGGCTACACCTTC. Protein sequence: CASSPRLGLGGYTF.

V and J are TRBV19 and TRBJ1-2; D ambiguous. Per the germline V gene, CDR1 is LNHDA and CDR2 is SQIVND (reference sequence). The CDR3 is made up of 14 amino acids. V lost 4 bases and J 1 base, leaving 10 bases between the germline ends. The CDR3 DNA is TGTGCCAGTAGTAACTTATATTTTAACTATGGCTACACCTTC. This gives the protein CASSNLYFNYGYTF.

This clonotype was counted many times. The chain employs TRBV7-9 and TRBJ2-5, with TRBD2 matching over 12 bases. The ends lost 6 bases at V and 4 bases at J; junction bases unmatched: 0. Germline assignment: CDR1 SEHNR and CDR2 FQNEAQ (reference sequence). This CDR3 has 13 amino acids. The CDR3 spells CASRTSGGETQYF. The CDR3 nucleotides are TGTGCCAGCAGGACTAGCGGGGGAGAGACCCAGTACTTC.

V is TRBV7-8 and J is TRBJ2-2; a weak D match, TRBD2 (6 bases). The ends were cut back, 3 bases at V and 6 bases at J, with 8 bases in the middle. CDR3 length: 13 residues. The germline CDR1 and CDR2 sequences are SGHVS and FQNEAQ. This chain's CDR3 is CASSFTSSGELFF. CDR3 nucleotides: TGTGCCAGCAGCTTCACTAGCTCCGGGGAGCTGTTTTTT.

This clonotype was seen a handful of times. The chain recombines TRBV14 with TRBJ2-3; D is uncertain. The V gene lost 5 bases and the J gene lost 2 bases, with 8 bases spanning the gap. The CDR3 extends over 13 amino acids. Looked up from germline, CDR1 is SGHDN and CDR2 is FVKESK. CDR3 region: CASSGQYTDTQYF. CDR3 nucleotide sequence: TGTGCCAGCAGCGGTCAGTACACAGATACGCAGTATTTT. Full variable domain (rest looked up from reference TRBV14 and TRBJ2-3): EAGVTQFPSHSVIEKGQTVTLRCDPISGHDNLYWYRRVMGKEIKFLLHFVKESKQDESGMPNNRFLAERTGGTYSTLKVQPAELEDSGVYFCASSGQYTDTQYFGPGTRLTVL.

This clonotype has only a few counts. The rearrangement joins TRBV30 to TRBJ1-5; 8 bases line up with TRBD1. The germline gives CDR1 GTSNPN, CDR2 SVGIG (reference sequence). The CDR3 extends over 13 amino acids. J lost 5 bases, V lost 6 bases, and 6 bases had no gene match. CDR3 amino acids: CACHTGGDQPQHF. The CDR3 DNA reads as TGTGCCTGCCATACAGGGGGGGATCAGCCCCAGCATTTT.

This clonotype was counted between two and nine times. V and J are TRBV5-1 and TRBJ2-3; TRBD2 matches at 8 bases. With 4 bases clipped from V and 4 bases from J, the junction kept 8 bases outside the gene matches. The CDR3 consists of 15 residues. Germline V gene data show CDR1 as SGHRS and CDR2 as YFSETQ. The CDR3 here is CASSRPGGSADTQYF. Written as DNA, the CDR3 is TGCGCCAGCAGCCGGCCGGGGGGGTCGGCAGATACGCAGTATTTT.

In its sample, this clonotype was seen a few times. The CDR3 sequence is CASSYSDSYYGYTF. The CDR3 nucleotides are TGTGCCAGCAGTTACTCGGACAGCTACTATGGCTACACCTTC. J is TRBJ1-2 and V is TRBV6-5; a weak D match, TRBD1 (6 bases). With 0 bases removed from V and 3 bases from J, the gap between germline ends came to 8 bases. CDR1 and CDR2 (germline): MNHEY, SVGAGI. This CDR3 contains 14 residues.

In this sample, this clonotype turned up a few times. This chain connects TRBV6-1 to TRBJ2-4, with D unresolved. CDR3 size: 14 residues. Germline CDR1 is MNHNS and CDR2 is SASEGT. V lost 8 bases and J 4 bases, leaving 15 bases between the germline ends. The CDR3 region has the DNA TGTGCCAGCGGAGAGGACGGAAGAAAAAACATTCAGTACTTC. Translated, it gives CASGEDGRKNIQYF.